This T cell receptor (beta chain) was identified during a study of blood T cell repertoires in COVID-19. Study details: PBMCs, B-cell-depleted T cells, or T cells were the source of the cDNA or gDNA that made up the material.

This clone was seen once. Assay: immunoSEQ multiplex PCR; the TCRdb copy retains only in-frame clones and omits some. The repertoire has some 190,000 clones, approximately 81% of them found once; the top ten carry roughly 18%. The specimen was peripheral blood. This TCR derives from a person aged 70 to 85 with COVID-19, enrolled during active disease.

The CDR3 region is CASSLLSGSGFTDTQYF. The CDR3 DNA reads TGTGCCAGCAGCTTACTCTCGGGAAGTGGGTTCACAGATACGCAGTATTTT. The genes are TRBV7-3 and TRBJ2-3; maybe TRBD2 (5 bases). CDR1 is SGHTA, CDR2 FQGTGA, per germline. The CDR3 spans 17 residues. Trimming took off 2 bases at V and 2 bases at J, with 17 bases between the two ends. Drawing the rest from reference TRBV7-3 and TRBJ2-3, the complete variable domain is GAGVSQTPSNKVTEKGKYVELRCDPISGHTALYWYRQSLGQGPEFLIYFQGTGAADDSGLPNDRFFAVRPEGSVSTLKIQRTERGDSAVYLCASSLLSGSGFTDTQYFGPGTRLTVL.